One and the same sample provided the 10 T cell receptor beta chains below, sequenced in a study of OX40 agonist ivuxolimab in advanced cancers. The library relied on the immunoSEQ multiplex PCR assay. TCRdb took over this immuneACCESS table, retaining in-frame rearrangements with V and J assigned. Such tables are incomplete; in checked studies, under half of the missing clones stem from an unresolved V gene, and the remainder is unexplained. For this sample the table gives approximately 99,000 clones, of which approximately 89% were detected only once. The ten largest clones represent under 0.85% of the sample. The sequenced sample was CD4+ or CD8+ T cells sorted from blood, obtained in a trial of the OX40 agonist ivuxolimab. Source of these receptors: an adult with an advanced solid tumor such as melanoma, head and neck, liver or kidney cancer.

The rearrangement links TRBV30 to TRBJ2-7; D is possibly TRBD1 (6 bases). Trimming took off 4 bases at V and 2 bases at J, with 21 bases between the two ends. The CDR3 totals 16 residues. Germline V gene lookup returns CDR1 GTSNPN and CDR2 SVGIG (reference sequence). The CDR3 loop reads CAWKTGTPRGTYEQYF. The CDR3 coding sequence is TGTGCCTGGAAAACCGGGACACCGAGAGGGACCTACGAGCAGTACTTC.

This sequence joins TRBV9 and TRBJ2-3; D may be TRBD1 or TRBD2 (6 bases each). Trimming pared 2 bases from V and 2 bases from J, leaving 12 bases between. Germline-derived CDR1 and CDR2 are SGDLS and YYNGEE. The CDR3 is 15 residues long. The CDR3 sequence is CASSVSGAVTDTQYF. The CDR3 DNA reads TGTGCCAGCAGCGTTTCGGGGGCCGTCACAGATACGCAGTATTTT. Using reference TRBV9 and TRBJ2-3 for the parts outside the CDR3, the full variable domain is DSGVTQTPKHLITATGQRVTLRCSPRSGDLSVYWYQQSLDQGLQFLIQYYNGEERAKGNILERFSAQQFPDLHSELNLSSLELGDSALYFCASSVSGAVTDTQYFGPGTRLTVL.

The chain combines TRBV19 with TRBJ1-2; D is undetermined. The ends were cut back, 6 bases at V and 2 bases at J, with 13 bases in the middle. CDR1 and CDR2 from the germline V gene are LNHDA and SQIVND (reference sequence). CDR3 length equals 14 residues. Written as DNA, the CDR3 is TGTGCCAGTAGCACCACAAGGGAGAACTATGGCTACACCTTC. It yields the protein CASSTTRENYGYTF.

The chain links TRBV19 to TRBJ1-6; D is unclear. Trimming stripped 3 bases from V and 10 bases from J, with 7 bases between. CDR1 is LNHDA, CDR2 SQIVND, per germline (reference sequence). This CDR3 contains 12 residues. CDR3 sequence reads: CASSISESPLHF. The CDR3 bases are TGTGCCAGTAGTATCTCCGAGTCACCCCTCCACTTT.

The gene calls are TRBV20-1 and TRBJ2-7; D remains ambiguous. Germline CDR1 DFQATT, CDR2 SNEGSKA (reference sequence). The CDR3 has 11 amino acids. V gave up 3 bases and J gave up 1 base, with 4 bases separating them. In DNA form, the CDR3 reads TGCAGTGCTAGGGATTCCTACGAGCAGTACTTC. Amino acids: CSARDSYEQYF.

The chain is built from TRBV5-1 and TRBJ1-1; TRBD1 is a possible D gene (6 bases). In germline, CDR1 is SGHRS, CDR2 YFSETQ. The CDR3 contains 14 residues. V was clipped by 2 bases and J by 0 bases, with 8 bases between them. The CDR3 protein is CASSLDRLNTEAFF. The CDR3 DNA reads TGCGCCAGCAGCTTAGACAGGCTGAACACTGAAGCTTTCTTT. The whole variable domain, remainder taken from reference TRBV5-1 and TRBJ1-1, is KAGVTQTPRYLIKTRGQQVTLSCSPISGHRSVSWYQQTPGQGLQFLFEYFSETQRNKGNFPGRFSGRQFSNSRSEMNVSTLELGDSALYLCASSLDRLNTEAFFGQGTRLTVV.

J is TRBJ2-2 and V is TRBV6-1, with TRBD2 identical over 11 bases. The CDR3 length is 17 residues. The V segment lost 2 bases and the J segment 1 base; nucleotides outside the gene matches: 3. Germline CDR1 reads MNHNS; CDR2 reads SASEGT. DNA for the CDR3: TGTGCCAGCAGTGAAACCCTAGCGGGGGGGAACACCGGGGAGCTGTTTTTT. Translation gives CASSETLAGGNTGELFF.

The chain employs TRBV4-2 and TRBJ1-6; no reliable D call. The CDR3 is 15 residues long. Germline V lookup: CDR1 LGHNA, CDR2 YNFKEQ. The ends were cut back, 1 base at V and 5 bases at J, with 9 bases in the middle. CDR3 coding DNA: TGTGCCAGCAGCCAAGGGCAGGATCATAATTCACCCCTCCACTTT. Translated, it gives CASSQGQDHNSPLHF.

The chain carries TRBV6-1 and TRBJ1-1; D is unresolved. V shed 3 bases and J shed 0 bases, with 11 bases lying between them. The CDR3 loop spans 15 amino acids. Germline assignment: CDR1 MNHNS and CDR2 SASEGT. CDR3 nucleotide sequence: TGTGCCAGCAGTGATAAGGGTCGTTTGAACACTGAAGCTTTCTTT. It codes for CASSDKGRLNTEAFF.

This clone was counted a few times. The J gene is TRBJ2-3, the V gene TRBV10-3; no reliable D call. There are 11 residues in the CDR3. CDR1 is ENHRY and CDR2 is SYGVKD in the germline V gene. Trimming took 5 bases from V and 4 from J, leaving 4 bases between them. CDR3 nucleotides: TGTGCCATCAGTTCATCAGATACGCAGTATTTT. It specifies CAISSSDTQYF.